The 3 T cell receptor beta chains presented below share a single source sample, sequenced in a study of identical twins. TCRdb redid the calling of the 5' RACE reads with MiXCR, one entry per CDR3 protein. There are about 700,000 distinct CDR3 sequences in the sample; 6% to 6.5% occur only once, and about 2% lies in the top ten. Sequenced material: naive T cells sorted from blood. All receptors come from a man younger than 35 in good health.

This clonotype was found many times. The junction departs from germline at one end; a sequencing error may be responsible. The rearrangement joins TRBV12-3 or TRBV12-4 to TRBJ2-1; D is unresolved. The CDR3 covers 13 residues. CDR3 sequence reads: CASRLDSYNEQFF. CDR3 in DNA: TGTGCCAGCAGATTAGACTCCTACAATGAGCAGTTCTTC.

This clonotype occurred many times. The chain has TRBV9 and TRBJ2-1; D gene unclear. With 2 bases removed from V and 6 bases from J, the gap between germline ends came to 6 bases. Germline V gene data show CDR1 as SGDLS and CDR2 as YYNGEE. The CDR3 has 12 residues. CDR3 in DNA: TGTGCCAGCAGCGTGGGTAGCAATGAGCAGTTCTTC. Translation gives CASSVGSNEQFF.

This clonotype has at least ten counts. The chain employs TRBV29-1 and TRBJ1-1; 7 positions match TRBD1. This CDR3 region has 12 residues. Germline lookup yields CDR1 SQVTM and CDR2 ANQGSEA. V lost 6 bases to trimming and J lost 6 bases; unmatched junction nucleotides: 7. The chain's CDR3 is CSVETGIAEAFF. Written as DNA, the CDR3 is TGCAGCGTGGAGACAGGGATCGCTGAAGCTTTCTTT.